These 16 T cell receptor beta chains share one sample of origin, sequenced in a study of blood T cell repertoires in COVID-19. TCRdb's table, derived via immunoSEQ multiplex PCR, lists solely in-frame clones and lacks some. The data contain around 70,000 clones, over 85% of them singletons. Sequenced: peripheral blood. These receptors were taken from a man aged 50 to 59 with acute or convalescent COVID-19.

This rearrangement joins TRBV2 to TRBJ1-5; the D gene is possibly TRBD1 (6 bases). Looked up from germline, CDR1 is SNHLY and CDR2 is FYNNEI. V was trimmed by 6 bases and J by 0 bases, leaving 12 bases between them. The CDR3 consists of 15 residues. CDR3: CASSATGNSNQPQHF. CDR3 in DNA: TGTGCCAGCAGCGCCACAGGGAATAGCAATCAGCCCCAGCATTTT.

The CDR3 nucleotides are TGTGCCAGCAGCTCCACAACGCAGGGGGACACCGGGGAGCTGTTTTTT. Translation gives CASSSTTQGDTGELFF. The V gene is TRBV7-9, the J gene TRBJ2-2; TRBD1 matches at 7 bases. Germline-derived CDR1 and CDR2 are SEHNR and FQNEAQ (reference sequence). The trim removed 4 bases at V and 3 bases at J, leaving 8 bases unmatched. The length of the CDR3 is 16 residues.

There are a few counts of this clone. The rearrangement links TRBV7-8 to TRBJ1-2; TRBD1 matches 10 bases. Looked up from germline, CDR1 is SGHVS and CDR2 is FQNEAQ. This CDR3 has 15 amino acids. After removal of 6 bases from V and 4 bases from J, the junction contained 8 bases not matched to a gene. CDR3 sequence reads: CASRAWDRGLYGYTF. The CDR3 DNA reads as TGTGCCAGCAGGGCGTGGGACAGGGGTCTCTATGGCTACACCTTC. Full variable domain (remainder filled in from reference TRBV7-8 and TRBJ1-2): GAGVSQSPRYKVAKRGQDVALRCDPISGHVSLFWYQQALGQGPEFLTYFQNEAQLDKSGLPSDRFFAERPEGSVSTLKIQRTQQEDSAVYLCASRAWDRGLYGYTFGSGTRLTVV.

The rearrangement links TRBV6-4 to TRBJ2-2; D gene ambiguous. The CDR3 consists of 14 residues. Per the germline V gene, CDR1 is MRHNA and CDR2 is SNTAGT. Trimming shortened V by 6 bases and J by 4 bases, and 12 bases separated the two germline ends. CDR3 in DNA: TGTGCCAGCAGCCCCGACACCTCCACCGGGGAGCTGTTTTTT. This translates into CASSPDTSTGELFF.

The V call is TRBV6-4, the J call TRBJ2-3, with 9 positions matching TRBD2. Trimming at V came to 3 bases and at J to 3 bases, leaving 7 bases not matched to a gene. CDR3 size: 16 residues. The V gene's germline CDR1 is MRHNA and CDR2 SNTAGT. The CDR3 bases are TGTGCCAGCAGTGAGCTTGGGCTAGCGGGAACAGATACGCAGTATTTT. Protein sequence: CASSELGLAGTDTQYF.

CDR3 in DNA: TGTGCCAGCACAGCGGGATTTTACAATGAGCAGTTCTTC. Residues: CASTAGFYNEQFF. V gene TRBV6-5 combines with J gene TRBJ2-1; 7 nucleotides agree with TRBD2. CDR1 and CDR2 (germline): MNHEY, SVGAGI. Unmatched junction bases numbered 4, after V lost 7 bases and J lost 4 bases. The CDR3 contains 13 residues.

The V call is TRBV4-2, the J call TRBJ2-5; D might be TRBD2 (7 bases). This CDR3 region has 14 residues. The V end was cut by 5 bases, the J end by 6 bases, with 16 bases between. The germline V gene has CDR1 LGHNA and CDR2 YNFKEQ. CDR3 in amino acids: CASSEGGGGKTQYF. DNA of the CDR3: TGTGCCAGCAGCGAGGGGGGAGGGGGGAAGACCCAGTACTTC.

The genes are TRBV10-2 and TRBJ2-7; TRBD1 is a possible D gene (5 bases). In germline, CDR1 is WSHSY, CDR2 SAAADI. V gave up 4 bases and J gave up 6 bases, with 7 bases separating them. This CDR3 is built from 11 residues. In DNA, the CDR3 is TGCGCCAGCAGTGCCAGGGCCGAGCAGTACTTC. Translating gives CASSARAEQYF.

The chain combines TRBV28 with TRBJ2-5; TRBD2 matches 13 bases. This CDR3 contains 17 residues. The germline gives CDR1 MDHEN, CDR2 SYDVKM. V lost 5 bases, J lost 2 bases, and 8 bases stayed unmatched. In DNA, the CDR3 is TGTGCCAGCAGTCCCCCCCTGGGACTAGCGGGGCAAGAGACCCAGTACTTC. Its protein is CASSPPLGLAGQETQYF.

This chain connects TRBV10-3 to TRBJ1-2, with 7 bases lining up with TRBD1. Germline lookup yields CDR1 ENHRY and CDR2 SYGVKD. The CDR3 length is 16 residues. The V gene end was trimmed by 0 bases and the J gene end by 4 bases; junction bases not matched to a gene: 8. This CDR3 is CAISESAWDSPYGYTF. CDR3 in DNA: TGTGCCATCAGTGAGTCGGCCTGGGACAGCCCCTATGGCTACACCTTC.

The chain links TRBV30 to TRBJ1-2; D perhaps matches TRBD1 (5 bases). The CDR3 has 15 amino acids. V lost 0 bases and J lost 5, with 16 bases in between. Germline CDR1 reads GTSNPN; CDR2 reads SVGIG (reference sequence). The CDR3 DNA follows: TGTGCCTGGAGTGTATTTGGTCGTAAGGGGTATGGCTACACCTTC. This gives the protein CAWSVFGRKGYGYTF.

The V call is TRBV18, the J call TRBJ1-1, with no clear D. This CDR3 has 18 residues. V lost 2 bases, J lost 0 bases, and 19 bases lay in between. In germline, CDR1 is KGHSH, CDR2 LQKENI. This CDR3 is CASSPKELAPGLNTEAFF. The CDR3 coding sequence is TGTGCCAGCTCACCAAAGGAGTTGGCCCCGGGGTTGAACACTGAAGCTTTCTTT.

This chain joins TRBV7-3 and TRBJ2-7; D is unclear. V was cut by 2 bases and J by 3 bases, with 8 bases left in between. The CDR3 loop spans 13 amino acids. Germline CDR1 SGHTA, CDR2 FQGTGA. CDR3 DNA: TGTGCCAGCAGCTTAGGGCCGAGCTACGAGCAGTACGTC. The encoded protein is CASSLGPSYEQYV.

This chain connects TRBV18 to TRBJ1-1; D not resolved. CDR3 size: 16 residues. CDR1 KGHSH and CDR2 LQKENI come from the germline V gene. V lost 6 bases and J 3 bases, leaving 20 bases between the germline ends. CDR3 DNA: TGTGCCAGCTCCCAGAACGAAGGGAACGGGGACACTGAAGCTTTCTTT. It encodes CASSQNEGNGDTEAFF.

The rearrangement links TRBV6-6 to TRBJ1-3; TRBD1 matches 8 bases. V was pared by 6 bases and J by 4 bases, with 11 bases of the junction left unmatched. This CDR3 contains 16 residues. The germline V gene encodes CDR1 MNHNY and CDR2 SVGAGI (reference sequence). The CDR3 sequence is CASRRSQGAKGNTIYF. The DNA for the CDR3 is TGTGCCAGCAGACGATCTCAGGGGGCAAAGGGAAACACCATATATTTT.

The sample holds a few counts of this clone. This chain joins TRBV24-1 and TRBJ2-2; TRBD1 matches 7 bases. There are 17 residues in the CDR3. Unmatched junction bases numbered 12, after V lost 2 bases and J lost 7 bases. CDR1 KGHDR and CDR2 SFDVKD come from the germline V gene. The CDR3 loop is CATSDYPVRQGVGELFF. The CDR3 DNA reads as TGTGCCACCAGTGATTACCCCGTTAGACAGGGAGTCGGGGAGCTGTTTTTT.